This T cell receptor beta chain was observed in a study of shared clonotypes between healthy human individuals. The donors were adults (healthy and HIV-negative) with no recent acute infections or vaccinations. Genomic DNA of unsorted samples came from tens of millions of PBMCs. The germline V gene encodes CDR1 SEHNR and CDR2 FQNEAQ (reference sequence). CDR3 length: 15 residues. The germline V and J ends were trimmed by 1 base and 0 bases, with 6 bases remaining between them. The authors ran unsorted PBMC replicate PCRs on approximately 300 ng DNA, 25,000 to 35,000 T cell genomes. It was on ten immunoSEQ deep assay plates that unsorted PBMC DNA was sequenced. Some clones are missing from TCRdb's copy, which holds only in-frame ones; the method was immunoSEQ multiplex PCR. The sample consists of hundreds of thousands of clones, about 76% of them appearing once.

The receptor comes from a woman in her thirties or forties in good health. Some clones in this sample may be carry-over from other donors' samples. Sequences were obtained from PBMCs. The chain recombines TRBV7-9 with TRBJ2-2; D call uncertain. The CDR3 sequence is CASSLGRPNTGELFF. As DNA, the CDR3 is TGTGCCAGCAGCTTAGGACGCCCGAACACCGGGGAGCTGTTTTTT.